This TCR beta chain was obtained from a study of T cells in localized non-small cell lung cancer. Study-wide results and caveats: Heterogeneity within the tumor remains possible, as just one region underwent sequencing. Detection in adjacent lung was observed for a median about 50 of the top 100 tumor clones.

Germline V gene data show CDR1 as SGHRS and CDR2 as YFSETQ. CDR3 length: 15 amino acids. The V segment lost 2 bases and the J segment 5 bases; nucleotides outside the gene matches: 8. With respect to this clone: Its antigen is unknown.

Repertoires were generated with immunoSEQ multiplex PCR, while TCRdb's copy carries only in-frame clones and drops some. Here the sample spans some 10,000 clones, approximately 91% being singletons. This sequence was found in a male donor older than 55 with stage III lung adenocarcinoma. This chain links TRBV5-1 with TRBJ2-5; 8 nucleotides align to TRBD1. Specimen: peripheral blood, collected before any cancer treatment. CDR3 sequence (DNA): TGCGCCAGCAGCTTACAGGGGGGAATCGGCGAGACCCAGTACTTC. Protein: CASSLQGGIGETQYF.